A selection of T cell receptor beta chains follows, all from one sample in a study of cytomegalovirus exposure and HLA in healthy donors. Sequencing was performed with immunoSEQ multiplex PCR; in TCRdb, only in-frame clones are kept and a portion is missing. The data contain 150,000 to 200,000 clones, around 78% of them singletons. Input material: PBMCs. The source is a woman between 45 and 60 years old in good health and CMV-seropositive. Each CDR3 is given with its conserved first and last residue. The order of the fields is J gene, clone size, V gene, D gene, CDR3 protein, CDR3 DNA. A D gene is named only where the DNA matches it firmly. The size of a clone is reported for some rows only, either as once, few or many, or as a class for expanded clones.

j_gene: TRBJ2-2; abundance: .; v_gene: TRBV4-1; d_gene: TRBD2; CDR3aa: CASSPPRGAITGELFF; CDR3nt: TGCGCCAGCAGCCCCCCGCGGGGGGCAATAACCGGGGAGCTGTTTTTT
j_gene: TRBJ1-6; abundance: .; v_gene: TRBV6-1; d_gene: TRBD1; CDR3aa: CASSPTGANSPLHF; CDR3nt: TGTGCCAGCAGTCCGACAGGGGCAAATTCACCCCTCCACTTT
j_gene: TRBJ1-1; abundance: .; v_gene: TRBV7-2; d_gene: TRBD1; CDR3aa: CASSYRGIGTEAFF; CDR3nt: TGTGCCAGCAGCTACAGGGGTATCGGCACTGAAGCTTTCTTT
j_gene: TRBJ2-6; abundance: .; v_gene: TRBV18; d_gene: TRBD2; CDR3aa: CASSPRAGGPGANVLTF; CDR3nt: TGTGCCAGCTCACCTCGGGCGGGGGGCCCCGGGGCCAACGTCCTGACTTTC
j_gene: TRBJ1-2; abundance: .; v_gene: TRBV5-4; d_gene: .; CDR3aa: CASYPTVLANYGYTF; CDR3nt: TGTGCCAGCTATCCCACGGTTTTAGCTAACTATGGCTACACCTTC
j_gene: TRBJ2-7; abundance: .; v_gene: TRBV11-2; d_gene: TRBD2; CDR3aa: CASSLLAGNYEQYF; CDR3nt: TGTGCCAGCAGCTTACTAGCGGGAAACTACGAGCAGTACTTC
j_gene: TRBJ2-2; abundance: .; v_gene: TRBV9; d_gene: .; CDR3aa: CASSDSTGELFF; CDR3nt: TGTGCCAGCAGCGATTCTACCGGGGAGCTGTTTTTT
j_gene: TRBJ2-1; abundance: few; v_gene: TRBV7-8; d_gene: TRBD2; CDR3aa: CASSLAARWATSGNNEQFF; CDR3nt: TGTGCCAGCAGCTTAGCGGCCAGGTGGGCGACTAGCGGCAACAATGAGCAGTTCTTC
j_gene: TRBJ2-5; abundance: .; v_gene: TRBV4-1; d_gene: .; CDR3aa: CASSQDSQSQETQYF; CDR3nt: TGCGCCAGCAGCCAAGATTCCCAGTCACAAGAGACCCAGTACTTC
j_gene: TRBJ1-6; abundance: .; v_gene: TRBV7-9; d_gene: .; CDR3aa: CSSSLGGNNSPLHF; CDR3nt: TGTTCCAGCAGCCTTGGAGGGAATAATTCACCCCTCCACTTT
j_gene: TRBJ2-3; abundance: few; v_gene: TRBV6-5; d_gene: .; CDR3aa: CASSYRGAATDTQYF; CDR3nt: TGTGCCAGCAGTTACCGTGGGGCGGCCACAGATACGCAGTATTTT
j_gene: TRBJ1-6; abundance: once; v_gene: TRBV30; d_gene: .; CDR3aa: CAWMGLTDNSPLHF; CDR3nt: TGTGCCTGGATGGGGCTGACTGATAATTCACCCCTCCACTTT
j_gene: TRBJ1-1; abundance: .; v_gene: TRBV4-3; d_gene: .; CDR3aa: CASSQDLLTLNTEAFF; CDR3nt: TGCGCCAGCAGCCAAGATCTCCTGACTCTGAACACTGAAGCTTTCTTT
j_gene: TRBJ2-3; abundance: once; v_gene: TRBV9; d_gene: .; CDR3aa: CASSRAGVRDTQYF; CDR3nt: TGTGCCAGCAGCAGAGCCGGGGTCAGGGATACGCAGTATTTT
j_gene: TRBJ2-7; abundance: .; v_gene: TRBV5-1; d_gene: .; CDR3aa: CASSRTVPSYEQYF; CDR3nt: TGCGCCAGCAGCCGAACAGTCCCTTCCTACGAGCAGTACTTC
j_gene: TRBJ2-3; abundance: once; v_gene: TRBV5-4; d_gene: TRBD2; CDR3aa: CASSLKRGGENTQYF; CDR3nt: TGTGCCAGCAGCTTGAAGCGGGGGGGCGAAAATACGCAGTATTTT
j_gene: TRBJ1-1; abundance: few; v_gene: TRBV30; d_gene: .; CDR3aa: CAWSVQGEAFF; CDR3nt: TGTGCCTGGAGTGTACAGGGTGAAGCTTTCTTT
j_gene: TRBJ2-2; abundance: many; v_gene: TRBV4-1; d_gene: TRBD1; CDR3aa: CASGSDRVYTGELFF; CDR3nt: TGCGCCAGCGGATCGGACAGGGTATACACCGGGGAGCTGTTTTTT
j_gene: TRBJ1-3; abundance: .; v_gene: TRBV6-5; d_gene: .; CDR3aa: CASWPRGLRNTIYF; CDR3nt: TGTGCCAGCTGGCCAAGGGGCTTAAGAAACACCATATATTTT
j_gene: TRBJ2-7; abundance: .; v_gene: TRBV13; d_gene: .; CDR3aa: CASSLGLILEQYF; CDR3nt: TGTGCCAGCAGCTTAGGCCTAATCCTCGAGCAGTACTTC
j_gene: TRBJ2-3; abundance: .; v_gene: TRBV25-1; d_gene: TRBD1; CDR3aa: CASTGTGPTDTQYF; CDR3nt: TGTGCCAGCACCGGGACAGGACCCACAGATACGCAGTATTTT
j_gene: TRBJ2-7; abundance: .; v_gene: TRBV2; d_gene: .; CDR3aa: CASSVVGGEQYF; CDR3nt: TGTGCCAGCAGTGTAGTTGGAGGCGAGCAGTACTTC
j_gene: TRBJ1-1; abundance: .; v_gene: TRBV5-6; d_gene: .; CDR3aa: CASSLVLLEGENTEAFF; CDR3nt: TGTGCCAGCAGCTTGGTCCTTCTAGAGGGGGAAAACACTGAAGCTTTCTTT
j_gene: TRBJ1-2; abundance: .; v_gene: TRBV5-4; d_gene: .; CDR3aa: CASSLAGQDGYTF; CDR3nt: TGTGCCAGCAGCTTGGCAGGGCAGGATGGCTACACCTTC
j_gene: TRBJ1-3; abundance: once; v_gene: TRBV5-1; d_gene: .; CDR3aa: CASSPGRGPPSGNTIYF; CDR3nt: TGCGCCAGCAGCCCTGGACGAGGGCCTCCCTCTGGAAACACCATATATTTT
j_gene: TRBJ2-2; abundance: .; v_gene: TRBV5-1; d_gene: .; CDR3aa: CASSLGLDTGELFF; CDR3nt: TGCGCCAGCAGCCTAGGACTTGACACCGGGGAGCTGTTTTTT
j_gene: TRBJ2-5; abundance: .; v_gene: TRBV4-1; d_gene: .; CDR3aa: CASSQGISVATQYF; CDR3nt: TGCGCCAGCAGCCAAGGTATTAGCGTGGCGACCCAGTACTTC
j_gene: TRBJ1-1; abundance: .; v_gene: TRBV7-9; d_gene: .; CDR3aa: CSSSLKEGQAFF; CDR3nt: TGTTCCAGCAGCCTAAAGGAGGGACAAGCTTTCTTT
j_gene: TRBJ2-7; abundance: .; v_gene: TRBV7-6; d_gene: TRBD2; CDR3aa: CASSPRTSGTVYEQYF; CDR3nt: TGTGCCAGCAGCCCGAGGACTAGCGGGACCGTCTACGAGCAGTACTTC
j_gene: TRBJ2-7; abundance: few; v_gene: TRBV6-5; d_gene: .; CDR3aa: CASFGVRDGEQYF; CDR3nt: TGTGCCAGTTTCGGGGTGAGGGATGGCGAGCAGTACTTC
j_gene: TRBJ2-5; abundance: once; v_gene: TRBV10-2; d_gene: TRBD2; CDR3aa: CASSLGLAGRETQYF; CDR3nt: TGCGCCAGCAGCCTAGGACTAGCAGGGCGAGAGACCCAGTACTTC
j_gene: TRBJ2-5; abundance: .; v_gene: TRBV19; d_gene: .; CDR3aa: CASSIQGLQETQYF; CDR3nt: TGTGCCAGTAGTATACAGGGGCTCCAAGAGACCCAGTACTTC
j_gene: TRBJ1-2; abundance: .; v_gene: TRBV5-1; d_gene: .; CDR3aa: CASSPDRADGYTF; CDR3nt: TGCGCCAGCAGTCCGGACAGAGCAGATGGCTACACCTTC
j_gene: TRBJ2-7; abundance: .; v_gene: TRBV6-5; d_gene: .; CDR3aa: CASSELYYEQYF; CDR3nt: TGTGCCAGCAGTGAGTTATACTACGAGCAGTACTTC
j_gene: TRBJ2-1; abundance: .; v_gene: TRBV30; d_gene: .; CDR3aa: CATGHNEQFF; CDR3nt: TGTGCCACAGGGCACAATGAGCAGTTCTTC
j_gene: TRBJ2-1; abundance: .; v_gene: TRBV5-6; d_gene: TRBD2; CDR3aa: CASSLAGGPHSYNEQFF; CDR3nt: TGTGCCAGCAGCTTGGCGGGGGGTCCCCACTCCTACAATGAGCAGTTCTTC
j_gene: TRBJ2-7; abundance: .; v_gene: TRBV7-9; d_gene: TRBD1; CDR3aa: CASSSWTGNEQYF; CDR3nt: TGTGCCAGCAGCTCCTGGACAGGGAACGAGCAGTACTTC
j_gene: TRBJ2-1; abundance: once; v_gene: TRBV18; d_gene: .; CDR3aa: CASTLESTGLSEQFF; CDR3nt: TGTGCCAGCACCCTCGAATCTACAGGGCTCAGTGAGCAGTTCTTC
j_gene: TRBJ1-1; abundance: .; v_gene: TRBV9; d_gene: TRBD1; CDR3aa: CASSATGVPNTEAFF; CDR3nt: TGTGCCAGCAGCGCGACAGGGGTACCCAACACTGAAGCTTTCTTT
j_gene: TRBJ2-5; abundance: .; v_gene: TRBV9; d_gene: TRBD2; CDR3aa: CASTLSGGYGETQYF; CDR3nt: TGTGCCAGCACCCTTAGCGGGGGGTATGGGGAGACCCAGTACTTC
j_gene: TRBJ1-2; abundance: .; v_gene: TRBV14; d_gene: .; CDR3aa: CASSPDPGGADYGYTF; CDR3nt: TGTGCCAGCAGTCCCGACCCCGGGGGAGCAGACTATGGCTACACCTTC
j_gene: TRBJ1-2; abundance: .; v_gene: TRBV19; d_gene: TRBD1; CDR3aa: CASSIAGQGNGYTF; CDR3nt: TGTGCCAGTAGTATAGCGGGACAGGGGAATGGCTACACCTTC
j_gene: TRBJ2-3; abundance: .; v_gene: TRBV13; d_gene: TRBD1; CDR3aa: CASSLGGQSTDTQYF; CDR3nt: TGTGCCAGCAGCTTAGGGGGACAGAGCACAGATACGCAGTATTTT
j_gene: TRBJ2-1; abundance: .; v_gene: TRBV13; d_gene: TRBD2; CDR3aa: CASSLLAGGWNEQFF; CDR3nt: TGTGCCAGCAGCCTACTAGCGGGGGGTTGGAATGAGCAGTTCTTC
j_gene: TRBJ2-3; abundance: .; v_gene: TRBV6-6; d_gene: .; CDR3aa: CASSYSEDTQYF; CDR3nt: TGTGCCAGCAGTTACTCGGAGGATACGCAGTATTTT
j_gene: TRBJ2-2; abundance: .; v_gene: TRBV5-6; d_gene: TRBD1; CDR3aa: CASSPWTGGYTGELFF; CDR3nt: TGTGCCAGCAGCCCGTGGACAGGGGGCTACACCGGGGAGCTGTTTTTT
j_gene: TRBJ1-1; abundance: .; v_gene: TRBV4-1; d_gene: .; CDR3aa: CASSQPNGPQKAFF; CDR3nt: TGCGCCAGCAGCCAGCCGAATGGCCCCCAGAAAGCTTTCTTT
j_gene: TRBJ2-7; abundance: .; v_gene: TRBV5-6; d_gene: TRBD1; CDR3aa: CASSWGTGISQYF; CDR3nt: TGTGCCAGCAGCTGGGGGACAGGGATTAGCCAGTACTTC
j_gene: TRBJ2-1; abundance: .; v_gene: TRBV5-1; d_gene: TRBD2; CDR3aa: CASSPRVGAAGGRSSYNEQFF; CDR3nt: TGCGCCAGCAGTCCACGGGTCGGCGCAGCGGGGGGGAGGAGCTCCTACAATGAGCAGTTCTTC